One sample yielded the 3 T cell receptor beta chains listed below, sequenced in a study of T-cell memory formation after mild COVID-19. One entry per CDR3 protein results from TCRdb running MiXCR on the 5' RACE reads. The sample includes about 470,000 distinct CDR3 sequences, approximately 25% seen only once; the top ten take around 12%. Material for sequencing was PBMCs or a T cell subset sorted from them (not recorded which). Every receptor here comes from an adult woman who had mild COVID-19 (a few samples of this study predate the infection). Cell type and time point are not known.

The genes are TRBV27 and TRBJ2-7; TRBD2 agrees at 13 bases. Germline V gives CDR1 MNHEY, CDR2 SMNVEV (reference sequence). J lost 4 bases, V lost 2 bases, and 5 bases had no gene match. The CDR3 length is 16 residues. Written as DNA, the CDR3 is TGTGCCAGCAGTTTACAAGGACTAGCGGGAGTATACGAGCAGTACTTC. Protein product: CASSLQGLAGVYEQYF.

CDR3 bases: TGTGCCATCGACGGGGGGCCCTTAGATACGCAGTATTTT. Its translation is CAIDGGPLDTQYF. The rearrangement uses TRBV10-3 and TRBJ2-3, with a weak D call TRBD2 (7 bases). The V end lost 8 bases, the J end lost 5 bases, and 14 bases lay between the germline ends. Germline CDR1 and CDR2: ENHRY and SYGVKD. CDR3 length: 13 amino acids.

This chain uses TRBV5-1 with TRBJ1-5; TRBD1 agrees at 7 bases. The CDR3 extends over 15 amino acids. Germline values: CDR1 SGHRS, CDR2 YFSETQ. The trim removed 1 base at V and 4 bases at J, leaving 5 bases unmatched. CDR3 region: CASSLSGQENQPQHF. CDR3 in DNA: TGCGCCAGCAGCTTGTCCGGACAGGAGAATCAGCCCCAGCATTTT.